Listed below are T cell receptor beta chains from one sample, sequenced in a study of tumor-infiltrating lymphocytes in primary liver carcinoma. TCRdb re-called the multiplex PCR reads with MiXCR, one entry per CDR3 protein. The sample holds some 95,000 distinct CDR3 sequences, around 70% seen once. The sequencing sample was made of tumor-adjacent normal liver tissue. The receptors stem from a middle-aged man with primary liver carcinoma and hepatitis B virus infection. The CDR3 runs from the conserved cysteine through the conserved F or W. D genes are given only for firm matches. Rows may omit the clone size; those that give it use once, few, many or a size class.

abundance,j_gene,d_gene,v_gene,CDR3aa,CDR3nt
many,TRBJ2-1,TRBD2,TRBV6-1,CASRLAGAVGEQFF,TGTGCCAGCAGGCTAGCGGGAGCCGTGGGTGAGCAGTTCTTC
NA,TRBJ2-1,NA,TRBV11-2,CASRFQGRSYNERFF,TGTGCCAGCAGGTTTCAGGGTAGGTCCTACAATGAGCGGTTCTTC
NA,TRBJ1-6,NA,TRBV6-1,CASRDSHNSPLHF,TGTGCCAGCAGAGACTCCCATAATTCACCCCTCCACTTT
NA,TRBJ1-5,NA,TRBV10-2,CARSERGLQALSNQPQHF,TGCGCCCGCAGTGAGCGGGGTCTACAAGCCTTGAGTAATCAGCCCCAGCATTTT
NA,TRBJ2-3,NA,TRBV6-1,CVSRRAGADTHYF,TGTGTCAGCAGGAGGGCCGGAGCAGATACGCACTATTTT
medium-sized,TRBJ2-7,NA,TRBV14,CASRMGGLLEQYF,TGTGCCAGCAGGATGGGAGGACTCCTGGAGCAGTACTTC
many,TRBJ2-5,TRBD2,TRBV6-6,CASSQIAGGGETQYF,TGTGCCAGCAGCCAGATAGCGGGAGGGGGAGAGACCCAGTACTTC
few,TRBJ1-1,NA,TRBV28,CASSPLGERTEAFF,TGTGCCAGCAGCCCCCTGGGGGAACGGACTGAAGCTTTCTTT
NA,TRBJ1-2,NA,TRBV11-2,CAIFGGGRGYGYTF,TGTGCCATCTTCGGGGGGGGGCGAGGCTATGGCTACACATTC
NA,TRBJ2-2,NA,TRBV29-1,CSVEAGYTGGLFF,TGCAGCGTCGAGGCGGGGTACACCGGGGGGCTGTTTTTT
NA,TRBJ1-6,NA,TRBV11-2,CASSLDGGLNSPLHF,TGTGCCAGCAGCTTAGATGGCGGGCTTAATTCACCCCTCCACTTT
few,TRBJ2-3,NA,TRBV10-3,CAISGSGISTDTQYF,TGTGCCATCAGTGGGTCCGGGATTTCGACAGATACGCAGTATTTT